This T cell receptor (beta chain) was profiled in a study of blood T cell repertoires in COVID-19. Germline V gene lookup returns CDR1 KGHSH and CDR2 LQKENI. Trimming took 2 bases from V and 4 from J, leaving 8 bases between them. CDR3 length equals 13 residues. In the source study's methods: How many nucleated cells were present was estimated from reference gene primer amplification. TCRdb keeps only in-frame clones here, not all; method: immunoSEQ multiplex PCR. V, J and clone size were drawn from that table, and D and trimming were deduced from the DNA. Of roughly 300,000 clones in the sample, around 87% were seen once.

The clonotype originates from a woman between 45 and 65 years old who had recovered from COVID-19. The sequencing sample was made of peripheral blood. The V call is TRBV18, the J call TRBJ1-2; a possible D gene is TRBD1 (6 bases). CDR3 region: CASSPTGPYGYTF. In nucleotides, the CDR3 is TGTGCCAGCTCACCAACAGGGCCCTATGGCTACACCTTC.